This is a list of T cell receptor beta chains from one sample in a study of cytomegalovirus exposure and HLA in healthy donors. Profiling relied on immunoSEQ multiplex PCR, and the TCRdb table lists in-frame clones only, not all of them. This table holds more than 45,000 clones. Sequenced material: PBMCs. These receptors came from a woman in her twenties or thirties in good health and CMV-seropositive. Both conserved end residues are trimmed from each CDR3. A D gene is named only where the DNA matches it firmly.

j_call v_call cdr3_length d_call cdr3_aa
TRBJ2-7 TRBV29-1 12 TRBD2 SVVSREGSYEQY
TRBJ2-2 TRBV7-8 12 . ASSSTVNTGELF
TRBJ2-5 TRBV19 11 . ATRGGGGETQY
TRBJ2-2 TRBV18 14 . ASSPPVGRNTGELF
TRBJ2-7 TRBV11-1 11 . ASSLDGGYEQY
TRBJ1-4 TRBV19 14 TRBD1 ASSDRTGGWGEKLF
TRBJ2-1 TRBV29-1 11 . SVESWANNEQF
TRBJ2-3 TRBV19 13 . ASRSGPKLTDTQY
TRBJ1-4 TRBV5-1 14 . ASSLAAAGVNEKLF
TRBJ2-7 TRBV4-2 13 . ASSPVLSRGHEQY
TRBJ2-7 TRBV5-6 13 TRBD1 ASSFGTGSSYEQY
TRBJ1-2 TRBV5-1 11 . ASSFQGGYGYT
TRBJ1-1 TRBV14 13 . ASSQDPVVNTEAF
TRBJ2-7 TRBV27 12 TRBD1 ASSQDRESYEQY
TRBJ2-3 TRBV5-4 13 . ASSSGLFDTDTQY
TRBJ1-3 TRBV9 15 TRBD1 ASSVGTGGSSGNTIY
TRBJ2-7 TRBV4-1 14 TRBD2 ASSQESTSGYYEQY
TRBJ2-1 TRBV11-2 14 TRBD2 ASSLSGGGRWYEQF
TRBJ2-5 TRBV29-1 13 TRBD2 SVPRSGRAKETQY
TRBJ2-7 TRBV20-1 9 . SARDSYEQY
TRBJ1-1 TRBV5-6 11 . ASSLEANTEAF
TRBJ2-5 TRBV18 13 TRBD2 ASSPGLAGEETQY
TRBJ1-1 TRBV10-1 11 . ASSEGPGTEAF
TRBJ2-3 TRBV5-4 11 . ASSTGQTDTQY
TRBJ2-1 TRBV15 13 TRBD1 ATSTDRESDNEQF
TRBJ2-1 TRBV27 13 TRBD2 ASSVTKRGDNEQF
TRBJ1-5 TRBV5-3 17 . ARDIRDSDRRDSNQPQH
TRBJ2-4 TRBV5-8 15 TRBD2 ASSPVPSGDSKNIQY
TRBJ2-2 TRBV6-5 13 TRBD1 ASSYFQTGGGELF
TRBJ1-1 TRBV10-2 14 . ASSESHRDHNTEAF
TRBJ2-1 TRBV7-7 13 TRBD2 ASSRGLAGDNEQF
TRBJ2-5 TRBV5-4 10 . ATREGTETQY
TRBJ1-4 TRBV2 11 . ASRASGWEKLF
TRBJ2-2 TRBV9 10 TRBD1 ASSHRGGELF
TRBJ2-1 TRBV5-1 12 . ASMAGWDYNEQF
TRBJ1-1 TRBV29-1 11 TRBD1 SITGTGGSEAF
TRBJ2-7 TRBV6-6 11 TRBD1 ASSTGTGSEQY
TRBJ1-1 TRBV29-1 13 TRBD1 SVGQGARPRLEAF
TRBJ1-5 TRBV30 13 . AWIQIGGDNQPQH
TRBJ2-2 TRBV6-4 11 . ASSDSSTGELF
TRBJ2-7 TRBV9 12 TRBD1 ASSAGGQGNEQY
TRBJ2-1 TRBV6-5 14 . ASSYNRVALYNEQF
TRBJ2-1 TRBV10-1 13 . ASSDQLSSYNEQF
TRBJ2-7 TRBV6-1 13 TRBD2 ASSPETGGDDEQY
TRBJ1-1 TRBV30 10 TRBD1 ALGQYNTEAF
TRBJ2-6 TRBV18 16 . ASSRGTQRNSGANVLT
TRBJ2-5 TRBV10-2 12 . ARRDTCYQETQY
TRBJ2-5 TRBV5-1 13 TRBD1 ASSSQGATGETQY